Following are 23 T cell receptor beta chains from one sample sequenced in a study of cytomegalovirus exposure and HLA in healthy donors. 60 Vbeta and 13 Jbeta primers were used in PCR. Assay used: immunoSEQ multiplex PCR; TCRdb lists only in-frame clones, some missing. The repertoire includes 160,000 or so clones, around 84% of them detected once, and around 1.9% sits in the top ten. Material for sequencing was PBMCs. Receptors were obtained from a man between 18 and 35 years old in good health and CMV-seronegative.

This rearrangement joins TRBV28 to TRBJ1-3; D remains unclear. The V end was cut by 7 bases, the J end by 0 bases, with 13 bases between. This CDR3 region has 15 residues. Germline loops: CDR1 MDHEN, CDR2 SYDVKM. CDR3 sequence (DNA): TGTGCCAGCACCCCGATAGAAGTCTCTGGAAACACCATATATTTT. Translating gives CASTPIEVSGNTIYF.

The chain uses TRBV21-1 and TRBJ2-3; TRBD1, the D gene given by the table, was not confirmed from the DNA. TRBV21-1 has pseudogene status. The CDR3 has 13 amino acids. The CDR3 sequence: CASSKTGPDTQYF. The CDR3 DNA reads TGTGCCAGCAGCAAAACAGGGCCGGATACGCAGTATTTT.

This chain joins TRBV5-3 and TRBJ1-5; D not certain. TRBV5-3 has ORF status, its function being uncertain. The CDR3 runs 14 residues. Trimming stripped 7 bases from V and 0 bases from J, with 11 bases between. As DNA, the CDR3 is TGTGCCAGATATGCGGCGGATAGCAATCAGCCCCAGCATTTT. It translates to CARYAADSNQPQHF.

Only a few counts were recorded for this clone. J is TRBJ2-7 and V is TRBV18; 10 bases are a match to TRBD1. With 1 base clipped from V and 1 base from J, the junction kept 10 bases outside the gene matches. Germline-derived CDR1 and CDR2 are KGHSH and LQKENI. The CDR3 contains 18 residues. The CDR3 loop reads CASSPQWDRGPYSYEQYF. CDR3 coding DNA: TGTGCCAGCTCACCACAGTGGGACAGGGGCCCATATTCCTACGAGCAGTACTTC.

DNA for the CDR3: TGTGCCAGCAGTGAATCGCGGTACGAGCAGTACTTC. This codes for CASSESRYEQYF. The chain links TRBV25-1 to TRBJ2-7, with D unresolved. Germline CDR1 is MGHDK and CDR2 is SYGVNS. The V end lost 1 base, the J end lost 4 bases, and 5 bases lay between the germline ends. This CDR3 has 12 residues.

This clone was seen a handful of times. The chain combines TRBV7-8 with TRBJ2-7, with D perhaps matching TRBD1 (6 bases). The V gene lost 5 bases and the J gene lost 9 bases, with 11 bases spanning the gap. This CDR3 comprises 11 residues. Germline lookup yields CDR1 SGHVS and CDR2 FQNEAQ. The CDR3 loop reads CASSPQGRQYF. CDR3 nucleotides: TGTGCCAGCAGCCCTCAGGGGAGGCAGTACTTC.

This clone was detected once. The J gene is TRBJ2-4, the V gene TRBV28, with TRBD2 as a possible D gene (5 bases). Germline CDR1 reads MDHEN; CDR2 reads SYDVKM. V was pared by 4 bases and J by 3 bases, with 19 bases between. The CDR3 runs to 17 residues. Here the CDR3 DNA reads TGTGCCAGCAGTTCGAGAGGGAGCCCTGGAGGCAAAAACATTCAGTACTTC. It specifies CASSSRGSPGGKNIQYF.

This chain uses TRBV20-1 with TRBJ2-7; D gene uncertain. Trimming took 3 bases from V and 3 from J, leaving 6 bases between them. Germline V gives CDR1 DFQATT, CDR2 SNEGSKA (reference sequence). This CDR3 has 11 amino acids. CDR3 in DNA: TGCAGTGCTAGGGCAGACTACGAGCAGTACTTC. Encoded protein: CSARADYEQYF.

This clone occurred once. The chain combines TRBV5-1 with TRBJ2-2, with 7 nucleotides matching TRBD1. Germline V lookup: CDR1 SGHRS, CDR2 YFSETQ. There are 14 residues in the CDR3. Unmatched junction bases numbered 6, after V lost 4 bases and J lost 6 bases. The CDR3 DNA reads TGCGCCAGCAGCCCGACAGGGCCGGCCGGGGAGCTGTTTTTT. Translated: CASSPTGPAGELFF. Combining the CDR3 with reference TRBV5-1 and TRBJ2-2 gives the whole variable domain KAGVTQTPRYLIKTRGQQVTLSCSPISGHRSVSWYQQTPGQGLQFLFEYFSETQRNKGNFPGRFSGRQFSNSRSEMNVSTLELGDSALYLCASSPTGPAGELFFGEGSRLTVL.

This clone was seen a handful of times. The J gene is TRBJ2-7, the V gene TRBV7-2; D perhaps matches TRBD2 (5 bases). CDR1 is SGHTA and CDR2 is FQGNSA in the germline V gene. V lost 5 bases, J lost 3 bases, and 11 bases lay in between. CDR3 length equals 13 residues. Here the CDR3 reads CASSATSYYEQYF. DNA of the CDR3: TGTGCCAGCAGCGCCACTAGTTACTACGAGCAGTACTTC. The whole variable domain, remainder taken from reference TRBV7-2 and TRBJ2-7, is GAGVSQSPSNKVTEKGKDVELRCDPISGHTALYWYRQSLGQGLEFLIYFQGNSAPDKSGLPSDRFSAERTGGSVSTLTIQRTQQEDSAVYLCASSATSYYEQYFGPGTRLTVT.

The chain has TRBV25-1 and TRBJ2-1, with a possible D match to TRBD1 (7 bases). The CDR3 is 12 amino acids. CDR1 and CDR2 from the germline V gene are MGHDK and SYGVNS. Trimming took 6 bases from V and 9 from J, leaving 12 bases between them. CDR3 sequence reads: CASRGGGGEQFF. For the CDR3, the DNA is TGTGCCAGCAGAGGAGGGGGCGGTGAGCAGTTCTTC. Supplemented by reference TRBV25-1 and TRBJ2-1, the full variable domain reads EADIYQTPRYLVIGTGKKITLECSQTMGHDKMYWYQQDPGMELHLIHYSYGVNSTEKGDLSSESTVSRIRTEHFPLTLESARPSHTSQYLCASRGGGGEQFFGPGTRLTVL.

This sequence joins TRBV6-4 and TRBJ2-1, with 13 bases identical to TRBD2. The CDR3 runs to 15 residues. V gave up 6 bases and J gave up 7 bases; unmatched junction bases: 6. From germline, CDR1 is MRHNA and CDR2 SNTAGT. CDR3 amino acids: CASRILAGGHNEQFF. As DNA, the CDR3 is TGTGCCAGCAGGATACTAGCGGGGGGGCATAATGAGCAGTTCTTC.

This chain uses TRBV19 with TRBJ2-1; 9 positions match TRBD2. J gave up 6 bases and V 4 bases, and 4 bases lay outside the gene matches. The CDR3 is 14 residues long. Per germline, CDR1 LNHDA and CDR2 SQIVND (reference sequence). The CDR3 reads CASSTGLAGNEQFF. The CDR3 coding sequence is TGTGCCAGTAGTACGGGACTAGCAGGCAATGAGCAGTTCTTC.

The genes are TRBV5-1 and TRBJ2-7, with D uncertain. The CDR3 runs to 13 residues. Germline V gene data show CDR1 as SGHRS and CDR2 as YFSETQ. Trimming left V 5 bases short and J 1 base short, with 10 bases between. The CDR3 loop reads CASRYTSSYEQYF. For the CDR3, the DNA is TGCGCCAGCAGATATACGAGTTCCTACGAGCAGTACTTC. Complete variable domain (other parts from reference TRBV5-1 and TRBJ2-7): KAGVTQTPRYLIKTRGQQVTLSCSPISGHRSVSWYQQTPGQGLQFLFEYFSETQRNKGNFPGRFSGRQFSNSRSEMNVSTLELGDSALYLCASRYTSSYEQYFGPGTRLTVT.

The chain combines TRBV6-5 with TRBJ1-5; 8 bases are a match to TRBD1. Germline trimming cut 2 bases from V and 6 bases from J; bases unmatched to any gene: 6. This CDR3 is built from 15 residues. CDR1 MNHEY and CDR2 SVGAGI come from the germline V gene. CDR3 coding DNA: TGTGCCAGCAGTTACGATCACAGGGGGGGTCAGCCCCAGCATTTT. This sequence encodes CASSYDHRGGQPQHF.

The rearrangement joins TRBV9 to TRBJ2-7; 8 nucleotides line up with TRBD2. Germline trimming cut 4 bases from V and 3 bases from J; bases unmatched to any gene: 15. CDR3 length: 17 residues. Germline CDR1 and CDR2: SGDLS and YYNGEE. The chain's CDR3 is CASSLRASGLGLYEQYF. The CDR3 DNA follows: TGTGCCAGCAGCCTCCGCGCGTCGGGACTAGGTCTCTACGAGCAGTACTTC. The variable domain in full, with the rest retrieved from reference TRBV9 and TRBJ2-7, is DSGVTQTPKHLITATGQRVTLRCSPRSGDLSVYWYQQSLDQGLQFLIQYYNGEERAKGNILERFSAQQFPDLHSELNLSSLELGDSALYFCASSLRASGLGLYEQYFGPGTRLTVT.

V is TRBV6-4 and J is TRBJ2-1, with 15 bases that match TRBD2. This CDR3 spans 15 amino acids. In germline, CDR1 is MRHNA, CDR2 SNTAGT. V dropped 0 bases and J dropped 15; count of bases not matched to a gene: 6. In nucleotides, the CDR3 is TGTGCCAGCAGTGACTCCTCCGGGACTAGCGGGAGGCTGTTCTTC. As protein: CASSDSSGTSGRLFF.

This chain's CDR3 is CASSPGTSGSMEQYF. The CDR3, as DNA: TGCGCCAGCAGCCCGGGGACTAGCGGGAGTATGGAGCAGTACTTC. The chain uses TRBV5-1 and TRBJ2-7; 14 nucleotides align to TRBD2. Germline V gene sequence: CDR1 SGHRS, CDR2 YFSETQ. The CDR3 contains 15 residues. With 4 bases clipped from V and 7 bases from J, the junction kept 7 bases outside the gene matches.

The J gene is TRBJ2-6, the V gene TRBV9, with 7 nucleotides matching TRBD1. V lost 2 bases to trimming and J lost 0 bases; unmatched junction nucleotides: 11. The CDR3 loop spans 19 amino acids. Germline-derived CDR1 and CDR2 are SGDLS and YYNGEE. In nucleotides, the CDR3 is TGTGCCAGCAGCGTCCCCCCCTTCACAGGGGACTCTGGGGCCAACGTCCTGACTTTC. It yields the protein CASSVPPFTGDSGANVLTF.

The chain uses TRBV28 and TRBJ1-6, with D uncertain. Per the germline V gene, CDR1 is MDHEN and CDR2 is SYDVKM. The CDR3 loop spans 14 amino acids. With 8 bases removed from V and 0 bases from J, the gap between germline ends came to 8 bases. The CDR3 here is CASLRGSYNSPLHF. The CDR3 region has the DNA TGTGCCAGCCTTCGGGGCTCCTATAATTCACCCCTCCACTTT. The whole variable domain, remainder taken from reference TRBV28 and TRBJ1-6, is DVKVTQSSRYLVKRTGEKVFLECVQDMDHENMFWYRQDPGLGLRLIYFSYDVKMKEKGDIPEGYSVSREKKERFSLILESASTNQTSMYLCASLRGSYNSPLHFGNGTRLTVT.

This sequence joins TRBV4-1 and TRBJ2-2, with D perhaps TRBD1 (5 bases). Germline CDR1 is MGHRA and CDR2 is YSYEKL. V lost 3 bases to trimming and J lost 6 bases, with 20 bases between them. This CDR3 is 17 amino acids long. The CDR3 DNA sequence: TGCGCCAGCAGCCACCCGGACACTCCTCTCGGGCCCGGGGAGCTGTTTTTT. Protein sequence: CASSHPDTPLGPGELFF.

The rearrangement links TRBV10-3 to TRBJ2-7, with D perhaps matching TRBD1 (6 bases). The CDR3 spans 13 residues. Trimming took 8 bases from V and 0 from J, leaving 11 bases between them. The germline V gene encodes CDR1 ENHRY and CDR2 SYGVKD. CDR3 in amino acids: CAIGGGVSYEQYF. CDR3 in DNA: TGTGCCATCGGTGGGGGCGTCTCCTACGAGCAGTACTTC.

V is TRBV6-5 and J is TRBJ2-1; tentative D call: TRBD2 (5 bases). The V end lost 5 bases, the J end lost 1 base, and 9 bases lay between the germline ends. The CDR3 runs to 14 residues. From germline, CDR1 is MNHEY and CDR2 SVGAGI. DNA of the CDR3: TGTGCCAGCAGTGAGCGGAGTTCCTACAATGAGCAGTTCTTC. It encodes CASSERSSYNEQFF.